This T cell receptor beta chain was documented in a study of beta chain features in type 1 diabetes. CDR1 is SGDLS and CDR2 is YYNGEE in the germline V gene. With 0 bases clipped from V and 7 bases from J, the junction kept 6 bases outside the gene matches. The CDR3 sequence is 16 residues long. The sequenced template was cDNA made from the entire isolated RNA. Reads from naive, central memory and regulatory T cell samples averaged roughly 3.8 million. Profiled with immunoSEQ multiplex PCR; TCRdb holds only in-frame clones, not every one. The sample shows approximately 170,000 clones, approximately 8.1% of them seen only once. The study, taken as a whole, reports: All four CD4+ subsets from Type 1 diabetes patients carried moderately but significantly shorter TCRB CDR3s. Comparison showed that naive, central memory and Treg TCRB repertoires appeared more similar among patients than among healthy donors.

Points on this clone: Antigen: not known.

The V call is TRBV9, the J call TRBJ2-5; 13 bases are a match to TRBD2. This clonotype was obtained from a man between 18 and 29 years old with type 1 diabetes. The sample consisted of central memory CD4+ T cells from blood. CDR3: CASSVGTSGGGGTQYF. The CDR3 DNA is TGTGCCAGCAGCGTAGGGACTAGCGGGGGAGGGGGGACCCAGTACTTC.